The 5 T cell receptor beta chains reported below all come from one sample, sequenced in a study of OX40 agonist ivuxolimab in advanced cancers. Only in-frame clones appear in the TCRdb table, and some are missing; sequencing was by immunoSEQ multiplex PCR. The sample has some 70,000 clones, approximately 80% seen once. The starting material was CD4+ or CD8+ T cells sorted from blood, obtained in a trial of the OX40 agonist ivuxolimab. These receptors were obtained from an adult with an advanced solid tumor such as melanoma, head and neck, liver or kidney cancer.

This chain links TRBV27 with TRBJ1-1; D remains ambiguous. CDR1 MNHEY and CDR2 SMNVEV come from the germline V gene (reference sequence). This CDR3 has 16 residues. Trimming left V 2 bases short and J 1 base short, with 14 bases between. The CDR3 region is CASSLSGPWGNTEAFF. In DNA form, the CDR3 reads TGTGCCAGCAGTTTAAGTGGTCCGTGGGGGAACACTGAAGCTTTCTTT.

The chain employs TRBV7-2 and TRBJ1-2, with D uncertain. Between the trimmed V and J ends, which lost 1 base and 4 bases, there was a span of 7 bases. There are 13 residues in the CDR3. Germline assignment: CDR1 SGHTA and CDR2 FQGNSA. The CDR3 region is CASSLGQSYGYTF. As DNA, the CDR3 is TGTGCCAGCAGCTTAGGGCAGTCCTATGGCTACACCTTC.

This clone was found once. The DNA for the CDR3 is TGCGCCAGCAGCTTTACCCGGCCGGGAGACGTTCAAGAGACCCAGTACTTC. This encodes CASSFTRPGDVQETQYF. The chain couples TRBV5-1 to TRBJ2-5, with a tentative D call TRBD2 (6 bases). CDR3 size: 17 residues. V was trimmed by 2 bases and J by 2 bases, leaving 19 bases between them. The germline V gene encodes CDR1 SGHRS and CDR2 YFSETQ.

The CDR3 bases are TGTGCCTGGGATGACGGCATTGGTCAGCCCCAGCATTTT. Protein: CAWDDGIGQPQHF. The J gene is TRBJ1-5, the V gene TRBV30; D is ambiguous. Germline V lookup: CDR1 GTSNPN, CDR2 SVGIG (reference sequence). V was cut by 5 bases and J by 6 bases, with 14 bases left in between. The CDR3 covers 13 residues. The full variable domain, completed using reference TRBV30 and TRBJ1-5, is SQTIHQWPATLVQPVGSPLSLECTVEGTSNPNLYWYRQAAGRGLQLLFYSVGIGQISSEVPQNLSASRPQDRQFILSSKKLLLSDSGFYLCAWDDGIGQPQHFGDGTRLSIL.

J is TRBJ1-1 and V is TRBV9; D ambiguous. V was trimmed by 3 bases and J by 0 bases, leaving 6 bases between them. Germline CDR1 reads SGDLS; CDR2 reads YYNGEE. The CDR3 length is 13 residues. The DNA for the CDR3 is TGTGCCAGCAGCGATGCAGTGAACACTGAAGCTTTCTTT. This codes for CASSDAVNTEAFF.